Given below is one TCR beta chain in context. This sample is drawn from a study of shared clonotypes between healthy human individuals. Trimming at V came to 6 bases and at J to 3 bases, leaving 4 bases not matched to a gene. Germline CDR1 is SGHTA and CDR2 is FQGTGA. The CDR3 runs to 15 residues. The method was immunoSEQ multiplex PCR; TCRdb's version includes in-frame clones alone and lacks a portion of them. The sample has roughly 2,300,000 clones, under 95% seen once. The rearrangement joins TRBV7-3 to TRBJ2-1, with 11 bases that match TRBD2. The TCR originated in a man aged 18-30 years in good health. Some clones in this sample may be carry-over from other donors' samples. Sequencing input: naive CD4+ T cells from PBMCs. The subset denotes: CD45RA+ positively selected. The CDR3 DNA is TGTGCCAGCAGTTTAGCGGGAGGGCACTACAATGAGCAGTTCTTC. Amino acid sequence: CASSLAGGHYNEQFF.